The rows below give T cell receptor beta chains drawn from one sample of a study of early T cells in non-severe SARS-CoV-2 infection. MiXCR, run by TCRdb on the 5' RACE reads, gives a single entry per CDR3 protein. The sample includes some 62,000 distinct CDR3 sequences, around 9.9% seen only once; the top ten take 1.2%. Sequences were obtained from whole blood. The receptors originated from an adult who was a healthcare worker with PCR-confirmed SARS-CoV-2 infection or an uninfected control (not recorded which). The CDR3 runs from the conserved cysteine through the conserved F or W. The order of the fields is D gene, J gene, clone size, V gene, CDR3 protein, CDR3 DNA. A D gene is named only where the DNA matches it firmly. Clone size is given for some rows only: seen once, a few or many times, or a class if the clone is expanded.

d_gene: -; j_gene: TRBJ1-1; abundance: -; v_gene: TRBV5-1; CDR3aa: CASSMDTWGTEAFF; CDR3nt: TGCGCCAGCAGCATGGACACCTGGGGCACTGAAGCTTTCTTT
d_gene: -; j_gene: TRBJ2-5; abundance: large; v_gene: TRBV11-2; CDR3aa: CASSLGGGSQETQYF; CDR3nt: TGTGCCAGCAGCTTGGGAGGTGGCAGCCAAGAGACCCAGTACTTC
d_gene: -; j_gene: TRBJ2-3; abundance: -; v_gene: TRBV20-1; CDR3aa: CSAPSLARGSTDTQYF; CDR3nt: TGCAGTGCTCCAAGCCTAGCACGGGGAAGCACAGATACGCAGTATTTT
d_gene: -; j_gene: TRBJ2-3; abundance: many; v_gene: TRBV5-1; CDR3aa: CASSLIGGDTQYF; CDR3nt: TGCGCCAGCAGCTTGATAGGAGGGGATACGCAGTATTTT
d_gene: TRBD2; j_gene: TRBJ2-3; abundance: -; v_gene: TRBV12-3/TRBV12-4; CDR3aa: CASSLLALAGEAPSTDTQYF; CDR3nt: TGTGCCAGCAGTTTGTTGGCACTAGCGGGAGAAGCGCCTAGCACAGATACGCAGTATTTT
d_gene: TRBD2; j_gene: TRBJ2-2; abundance: -; v_gene: TRBV7-2; CDR3aa: CASSLVGGTGELFF; CDR3nt: TGTGCCAGCAGCTTGGTCGGGGGGACCGGGGAGCTGTTTTTT
d_gene: -; j_gene: TRBJ2-1; abundance: few; v_gene: TRBV10-3; CDR3aa: CAITEHPKVDEQFF; CDR3nt: TGTGCCATCACGGAACACCCGAAGGTGGATGAGCAGTTCTTC
d_gene: -; j_gene: TRBJ1-1; abundance: -; v_gene: TRBV12-3/TRBV12-4; CDR3aa: CASSLAESGTEAFF; CDR3nt: TGTGCCAGCAGTTTAGCGGAATCAGGAACTGAAGCTTTCTTT
d_gene: -; j_gene: TRBJ2-2; abundance: few; v_gene: TRBV5-1; CDR3aa: CASSPMHPDTELFF; CDR3nt: TGCGCCAGCAGCCCAATGCACCCGGACACTGAGCTGTTTTTT
d_gene: -; j_gene: TRBJ2-5; abundance: -; v_gene: TRBV9; CDR3aa: CASSERDLKETQYF; CDR3nt: TGTGCCAGCAGCGAACGGGACTTGAAAGAGACCCAGTACTTC
d_gene: -; j_gene: TRBJ1-2; abundance: -; v_gene: TRBV20-1; CDR3aa: CSARDSLRTSANYGYTF; CDR3nt: TGCAGTGCTAGAGATAGTCTGAGGACCTCCGCTAACTATGGCTACACCTTC
d_gene: -; j_gene: TRBJ2-1; abundance: many; v_gene: TRBV25-1; CDR3aa: CASSADEQFF; CDR3nt: TGTGCCAGCAGTGCAGATGAGCAGTTCTTC
d_gene: -; j_gene: TRBJ1-4; abundance: few; v_gene: TRBV6-2/TRBV6-3; CDR3aa: CASRFDSNEKLFF; CDR3nt: TGTGCCAGCAGATTCGACAGTAATGAAAAACTGTTTTTT
d_gene: -; j_gene: TRBJ1-6; abundance: many; v_gene: TRBV27; CDR3aa: CASRPTQGDRYNSPLHF; CDR3nt: TGTGCCAGCAGGCCGACCCAGGGTGATCGGTATAATTCACCCCTCCACTTT
d_gene: -; j_gene: TRBJ2-6; abundance: few; v_gene: TRBV21-1; CDR3aa: CASSDKGQGPLSGANVLTF; CDR3nt: TGTGCCAGCAGCGACAAGGGACAGGGCCCTCTCTCTGGGGCCAACGTCCTGACTTTC
d_gene: -; j_gene: TRBJ2-3; abundance: -; v_gene: TRBV28; CDR3aa: CASSRGPTTDTQYF; CDR3nt: TGTGCCAGCAGTCGCGGGCCCACCACAGATACGCAGTATTTT
d_gene: -; j_gene: TRBJ1-6; abundance: -; v_gene: TRBV5-1; CDR3aa: CASSLGDTHSPLHF; CDR3nt: TGCGCCAGCAGCTTGGGGGACACCCATTCACCCCTCCACTTT
d_gene: TRBD1; j_gene: TRBJ1-5; abundance: many; v_gene: TRBV19; CDR3aa: CASSITDRGPNQPQHF; CDR3nt: TGTGCCAGTAGTATTACCGACAGGGGTCCCAATCAGCCCCAGCATTTT
d_gene: TRBD1; j_gene: TRBJ2-4; abundance: few; v_gene: TRBV28; CDR3aa: CASSLTGRNIQYF; CDR3nt: TGTGCCAGCAGTTTGACAGGGCGGAACATTCAGTACTTC
d_gene: -; j_gene: TRBJ2-1; abundance: many; v_gene: TRBV11-2; CDR3aa: CASSKGTYKEQFF; CDR3nt: TGTGCCAGCAGCAAAGGGACCTACAAGGAGCAGTTCTTC
d_gene: -; j_gene: TRBJ1-1; abundance: -; v_gene: TRBV2; CDR3aa: CASSRDKYTEAFF; CDR3nt: TGTGCCAGCAGTCGGGACAAATACACTGAAGCTTTCTTT
d_gene: -; j_gene: TRBJ2-3; abundance: -; v_gene: TRBV3-1; CDR3aa: CASSQDQGEATDTQYF; CDR3nt: TGTGCCAGCAGCCAAGATCAAGGGGAAGCCACAGATACGCAGTATTTT
d_gene: -; j_gene: TRBJ2-1; abundance: few; v_gene: TRBV12-3/TRBV12-4; CDR3aa: CASYQQAAAPNEQFF; CDR3nt: TGTGCCAGCTACCAGCAGGCGGCAGCTCCGAATGAGCAGTTCTTC
d_gene: TRBD1; j_gene: TRBJ2-6; abundance: many; v_gene: TRBV6-1; CDR3aa: CASRTGGSGANVLTF; CDR3nt: TGTGCCAGCAGGACAGGGGGCTCTGGGGCCAACGTCCTGACTTTC
d_gene: -; j_gene: TRBJ2-3; abundance: -; v_gene: TRBV12-3/TRBV12-4; CDR3aa: CASSFDPDTQYF; CDR3nt: TGTGCCAGCAGTTTTGACCCCGATACGCAGTATTTT
d_gene: TRBD1; j_gene: TRBJ1-2; abundance: many; v_gene: TRBV5-5; CDR3aa: CASSWGQFEDYTF; CDR3nt: TGTGCCAGCAGCTGGGGACAGTTTGAGGACTACACCTTC
d_gene: -; j_gene: TRBJ1-5; abundance: -; v_gene: TRBV3-1; CDR3aa: CASSQSGSQPQHF; CDR3nt: TGTGCCAGCAGCCAATCGGGGAGTCAGCCCCAGCATTTT
d_gene: -; j_gene: TRBJ2-1; abundance: few; v_gene: TRBV7-3; CDR3aa: CASSSGVMNEQFF; CDR3nt: TGTGCCAGCAGCTCCGGGGTAATGAATGAGCAGTTCTTC
d_gene: -; j_gene: TRBJ1-3; abundance: few; v_gene: TRBV5-6; CDR3aa: CASSLSVTDPSGNTIYF; CDR3nt: TGTGCCAGCAGCTTATCGGTGACAGACCCCTCTGGAAACACCATATATTTT
d_gene: TRBD2; j_gene: TRBJ2-1; abundance: -; v_gene: TRBV27; CDR3aa: CASSLGLVDNEQFF; CDR3nt: TGTGCCAGCAGCCTGGGACTAGTCGACAATGAGCAGTTCTTC
d_gene: -; j_gene: TRBJ2-2; abundance: many; v_gene: TRBV2; CDR3aa: CAIQKGTPATGELFF; CDR3nt: TGTGCCATCCAAAAAGGGACACCGGCCACCGGGGAGCTGTTTTTT
d_gene: TRBD2; j_gene: TRBJ2-5; abundance: -; v_gene: TRBV6-1; CDR3aa: CASSVRAGTQETQYF; CDR3nt: TGTGCCAGCAGTGTTCGAGCGGGGACCCAAGAGACCCAGTACTTC
d_gene: -; j_gene: TRBJ2-6; abundance: -; v_gene: TRBV5-5; CDR3aa: CASSLESRANVLTF; CDR3nt: TGTGCCAGCAGCCTGGAGTCCAGGGCCAACGTCCTGACTTTC
d_gene: TRBD1; j_gene: TRBJ2-5; abundance: -; v_gene: TRBV20-1; CDR3aa: CSARDRGNQETQYF; CDR3nt: TGCAGTGCTAGGGACAGGGGGAACCAAGAGACCCAGTACTTC
d_gene: -; j_gene: TRBJ2-6; abundance: -; v_gene: TRBV11-1; CDR3aa: CASSSGSSGANVLTF; CDR3nt: TGTGCCAGCAGCTCGGGCAGCTCTGGGGCCAACGTCCTGACTTTC
d_gene: TRBD2; j_gene: TRBJ2-2; abundance: few; v_gene: TRBV6-5; CDR3aa: CASSTLAGANTGELFF; CDR3nt: TGTGCCAGCAGTACCCTAGCGGGGGCGAACACCGGGGAGCTGTTTTTT
d_gene: TRBD2; j_gene: TRBJ2-1; abundance: -; v_gene: TRBV7-8; CDR3aa: CASSSGLAGNFLGQFF; CDR3nt: TGTGCCAGCAGCTCAGGACTAGCGGGGAATTTTTTGGGGCAGTTCTTC
d_gene: TRBD1; j_gene: TRBJ2-5; abundance: -; v_gene: TRBV6-6; CDR3aa: CASSSHDRGSIETQYF; CDR3nt: TGTGCCAGCAGTTCTCACGACAGGGGATCGATAGAGACCCAGTACTTC
d_gene: TRBD2; j_gene: TRBJ2-2; abundance: -; v_gene: TRBV19; CDR3aa: CASRGGTSGHTGGTGELFF; CDR3nt: TGTGCCAGTAGAGGGGGGACTAGCGGGCACACTGGCGGCACCGGGGAGCTGTTTTTT